The next 22 T cell receptor beta chains were all read from a single sample in a study of response to subunit inactivated influenza vaccine. MiXCR, run by TCRdb on the RT-PCR reads, gives a single entry per CDR3 protein. Here the sample spans 450,000 to 600,000 distinct CDR3 sequences, 6.5% to 8% being singletons. Sample: PBMCs from blood, taken about 23 months after vaccination. All receptors derive from a man between 50 and 69 years old who received an inactivated influenza vaccine.

This chain uses TRBV7-2 with TRBJ2-5; TRBD1 matches 8 bases. The CDR3 totals 14 residues. Germline CDR1 and CDR2: SGHTA and FQGNSA. The junction had 7 bases not matched to a gene; V was cut back by 5 bases and J by 5 bases. CDR3 sequence: CASSAQGASETQYF. The CDR3 bases are TGTGCCAGCAGCGCCCAGGGGGCAAGTGAGACCCAGTACTTC.

This clonotype was seen at least ten times. The chain links TRBV7-2 to TRBJ2-3; TRBD1 matches 7 bases. V dropped 6 bases and J dropped 0; count of bases not matched to a gene: 9. This CDR3 is 16 amino acids long. CDR1 and CDR2 (germline): SGHTA, FQGNSA. CDR3: CASRSTGTVSTDTQYF. Written as DNA, the CDR3 is TGTGCCAGCAGAAGTACTGGGACAGTTAGCACAGATACGCAGTATTTT.

The chain recombines TRBV30 with TRBJ1-1; D call uncertain. Germline loops: CDR1 GTSNPN, CDR2 SVGIG (reference sequence). CDR3 length equals 11 residues. Trimming pared 0 bases from V and 11 bases from J, leaving 10 bases between. This CDR3 is CAWSVLSDAFF. DNA for the CDR3: TGTGCCTGGAGTGTGTTGTCGGACGCTTTCTTT.

The rearrangement uses TRBV27 and TRBJ2-2, with no clear D. Trimming pared 4 bases from V and 2 bases from J, leaving 8 bases between. Germline V gene data show CDR1 as MNHEY and CDR2 as SMNVEV (reference sequence). This CDR3 contains 14 residues. For the CDR3, the DNA is TGTGCCAGCAGTTCGCACACAAACACCGGGGAGCTGTTTTTT. Translation: CASSSHTNTGELFF.

The table lists this clonotype with many counts. V usage is TRBV4-3 and J usage is TRBJ2-1, with TRBD2 matching over 9 bases. The germline gives CDR1 LGHNA, CDR2 YSLEER. CDR3 size: 15 residues. J gave up 7 bases and V 0 bases, and 4 bases lay outside the gene matches. This chain's CDR3 is CASSQESSGGNEQFF. In nucleotides, the CDR3 is TGCGCCAGCAGCCAAGAAAGTAGCGGGGGTAATGAGCAGTTCTTC.

This clonotype showed up just a few times. The V gene is TRBV7-2, the J gene TRBJ2-7, with 8 nucleotides matching TRBD1. The junction had 4 bases not matched to a gene; V was cut back by 3 bases and J by 0 bases. The germline gives CDR1 SGHTA, CDR2 FQGNSA. The CDR3 has 15 residues. CDR3 bases: TGTGCCAGCAGCTTCGACAGGGGAAGCTCCTACGAGCAGTACTTC. It specifies CASSFDRGSSYEQYF.

The chain recombines TRBV4-2 with TRBJ2-3, with no clear D. CDR1 and CDR2 (germline): LGHNA, YNFKEQ. The CDR3 loop spans 14 amino acids. Trimming stripped 4 bases from V and 1 base from J, with 9 bases between. CDR3 sequence reads: CASSRDGGTDTQYF. CDR3 DNA sequence: TGTGCCAGCAGCCGAGACGGAGGCACAGATACGCAGTATTTT.

The sample holds many counts of this clonotype. The V and J genes are TRBV6-5 and TRBJ2-2; 8 nucleotides match TRBD2. Unmatched junction bases numbered 10, after V lost 4 bases and J lost 6 bases. This CDR3 has 16 residues. The germline V gene encodes CDR1 MNHEY and CDR2 SVGAGI. CDR3 region: CASSSHGTRSPGELFF. For the CDR3, the DNA is TGTGCCAGCAGTTCCCACGGGACTAGGAGTCCCGGGGAGCTGTTTTTT.

The chain has TRBV20-1 and TRBJ2-7; a possible D gene is TRBD2 (5 bases). Germline CDR1 is DFQATT and CDR2 is SNEGSKA (reference sequence). There are 16 residues in the CDR3. V shed 3 bases and J shed 7 bases, with 25 bases lying between them. This chain's CDR3 is CSASSTERPQALEQYF. The CDR3 nucleotides read TGCAGTGCTAGCTCTACCGAGCGGCCCCAGGCATTAGAGCAGTACTTC.

This rearrangement joins TRBV7-9 to TRBJ2-1, with D possibly matching TRBD2 (6 bases). The CDR3 extends over 13 amino acids. Trimming left V 9 bases short and J 5 bases short, with 14 bases between. Germline CDR1 and CDR2: SEHNR and FQNEAQ (reference sequence). The CDR3 reads CASRDSYNNEQFF. In nucleotides, the CDR3 is TGTGCCAGTCGGGACTCCTATAACAATGAGCAGTTCTTC. Full variable domain (remainder filled in from reference TRBV7-9 and TRBJ2-1): DTGVSQNPRHKITKRGQNVTFRCDPISEHNRLYWYRQTLGQGPEFLTYFQNEAQLEKSRLLSDRFSAERPKGSFSTLEIQRTEQGDSAMYLCASRDSYNNEQFFGPGTRLTVL.

Of note for this clonotype: At one boundary the junction diverges from the germline segment, which might be a read error. V and J are TRBV29-1 and TRBJ2-2; D is uncertain. The CDR3 covers 13 residues. Looked up from germline, CDR1 is SQVTM and CDR2 is ANQGSEA. The CDR3 sequence: CSVQPVIAGELFF. In DNA, the CDR3 is TGCAGCGTCCAACCGGTGATTGCCGGCGAGCTGTTTTTT.

The genes are TRBV3-1 and TRBJ2-7; 8 bases are shared with TRBD1. With V trimmed by 0 bases and J by 5 bases, 9 bases remained unmatched. The CDR3 sequence is 16 residues long. CDR1 is LGHDT and CDR2 is YNNKEL in the germline V gene (reference sequence). CDR3 bases: TGTGCCAGCAGCCAAGAGGTCCGGGACAGGACCCACGAGCAGTACTTC. Amino acid sequence: CASSQEVRDRTHEQYF.

The rearrangement links TRBV10-3 to TRBJ2-2; 8 bases line up with TRBD2. Germline CDR1 and CDR2: ENHRY and SYGVKD. V gave up 8 bases and J gave up 6 bases; unmatched junction bases: 11. This CDR3 comprises 15 residues. The CDR3 region is CAIRSGVTPAGELFF. In DNA form, the CDR3 reads TGTGCCATCCGTAGCGGGGTGACCCCCGCCGGGGAGCTGTTTTTT.

This clonotype was recorded at least ten times. The J gene is TRBJ1-4, the V gene TRBV4-2; no clear D. CDR1 LGHNA and CDR2 YNFKEQ come from the germline V gene. The CDR3 length is 12 residues. Trimming cost V 4 bases and J 5 bases, with 5 bases left between them. CDR3 DNA sequence: TGTGCCAGCAGCCCCCAGAATGAAAAACTGTTTTTT. It codes for CASSPQNEKLFF.

V gene TRBV27 combines with J gene TRBJ2-1, with D perhaps TRBD2 (7 bases). The CDR3 loop spans 15 amino acids. Germline loops: CDR1 MNHEY, CDR2 SMNVEV (reference sequence). V gave up 6 bases and J gave up 5 bases, with 17 bases separating them. The CDR3 region has the DNA TGTGCCAGCAGGAGTGTGGGGGGGGGCCACAATGAGCAGTTCTTC. Encoded protein: CASRSVGGGHNEQFF.

This clonotype has just a few counts. The chain has TRBV11-2 and TRBJ2-1; D may be TRBD1 (6 bases). This CDR3 has 16 amino acids. Germline V gene sequence: CDR1 SGHAT, CDR2 FQNNGV. Deletions cut 3 bases from V and 4 bases from J, with 16 bases between. The chain's CDR3 is CASSFLTHGQYNEQFF. DNA for the CDR3: TGTGCCAGCAGCTTCCTTACCCACGGACAGTACAATGAGCAGTTCTTC.

This clonotype was counted only a few times. The V gene is TRBV20-1, the J gene TRBJ2-3, with 7 bases matching TRBD2. V lost 6 bases and J lost 12; bases outside the gene matches: 21. This CDR3 has 15 amino acids. Germline CDR1 is DFQATT and CDR2 is SNEGSKA (reference sequence). The CDR3 protein is CSAPDPARGTGGQYF. The CDR3 DNA sequence: TGCAGTGCACCCGACCCGGCCAGAGGCACGGGGGGACAGTATTTT.

This sequence joins TRBV20-1 and TRBJ2-1, with 16 bases aligning to TRBD2. The V gene's germline CDR1 is DFQATT and CDR2 SNEGSKA (reference sequence). Trimming cost V 6 bases and J 2 bases; bases outside gene matches: 10. The CDR3 runs 18 residues. This chain's CDR3 is CSAISGTSGRVTYNEQFF. CDR3 bases: TGCAGTGCCATCTCAGGGACTAGCGGGAGGGTTACCTACAATGAGCAGTTCTTC.

There are a few counts of this clonotype. V usage is TRBV3-1 and J usage is TRBJ1-6; 7 bases are shared with TRBD1. Germline V gene lookup returns CDR1 LGHDT and CDR2 YNNKEL (reference sequence). This CDR3 contains 15 residues. The ends lost 0 bases at V and 9 bases at J; junction bases unmatched: 5. The CDR3 sequence: CASSQENRGSSPLHF. DNA for the CDR3: TGTGCCAGCAGCCAAGAGAACAGGGGTAGTTCACCCCTCCACTTT.

This clonotype was observed at least ten times. The chain has TRBV6-2 or TRBV6-3 and TRBJ1-5; D unclear. The CDR3 totals 13 residues. Deletions cut 2 bases from V and 7 bases from J, with 9 bases between. Germline loops: CDR1 MNHEY, CDR2 SVGEGT. CDR3 sequence: CASSYHTGQPQHF. The CDR3, as DNA: TGTGCCAGCAGTTACCACACCGGCCAGCCCCAGCATTTT.

This clonotype was found many times. The chain joins TRBV20-1 to TRBJ2-5, with 12 nucleotides matching TRBD2. Trimming at V came to 0 bases and at J to 5 bases, leaving 7 bases not matched to a gene. CDR3 length equals 16 residues. Germline V gene data show CDR1 as DFQATT and CDR2 as SNEGSKA (reference sequence). Written as DNA, the CDR3 is TGCAGTGCTAGAGAACTAGCGGGGGGAGGAATGGAGACCCAGTACTTC. This codes for CSARELAGGGMETQYF.

Only a few counts were recorded for this clonotype. The V and J genes are TRBV11-2 and TRBJ2-1, with 10 positions matching TRBD2. Germline CDR1 is SGHAT and CDR2 is FQNNGV. The V segment lost 3 bases and the J segment 7 bases; nucleotides outside the gene matches: 9. This CDR3 region has 16 residues. CDR3 sequence reads: CASSLRGELAGNEQFF. The CDR3 DNA follows: TGTGCCAGCAGCTTGCGAGGGGAACTAGCGGGAAATGAGCAGTTCTTC.